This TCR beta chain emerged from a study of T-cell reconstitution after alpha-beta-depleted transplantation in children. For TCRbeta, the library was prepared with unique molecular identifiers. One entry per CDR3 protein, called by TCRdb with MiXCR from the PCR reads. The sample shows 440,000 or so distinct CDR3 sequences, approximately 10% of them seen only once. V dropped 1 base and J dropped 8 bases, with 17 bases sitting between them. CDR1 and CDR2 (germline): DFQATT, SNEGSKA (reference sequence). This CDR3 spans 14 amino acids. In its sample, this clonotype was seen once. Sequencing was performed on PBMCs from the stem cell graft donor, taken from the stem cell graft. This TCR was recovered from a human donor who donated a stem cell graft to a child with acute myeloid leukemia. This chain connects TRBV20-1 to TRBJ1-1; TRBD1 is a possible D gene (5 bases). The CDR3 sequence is CSARAPSSTGEAFF. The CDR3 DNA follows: TGCAGTGCTAGAGCCCCCTCCAGCACAGGAGAAGCTTTCTTT.